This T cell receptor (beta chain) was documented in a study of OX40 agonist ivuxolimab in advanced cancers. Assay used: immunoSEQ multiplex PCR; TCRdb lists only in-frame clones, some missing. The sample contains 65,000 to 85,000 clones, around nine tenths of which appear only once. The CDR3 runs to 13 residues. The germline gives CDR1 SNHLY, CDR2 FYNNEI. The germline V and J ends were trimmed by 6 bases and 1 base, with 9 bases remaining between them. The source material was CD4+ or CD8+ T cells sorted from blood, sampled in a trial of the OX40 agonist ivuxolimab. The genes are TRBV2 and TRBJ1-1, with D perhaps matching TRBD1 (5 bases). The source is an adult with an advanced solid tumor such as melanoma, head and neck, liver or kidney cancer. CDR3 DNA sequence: TGTGCCAGCAGAGTTACAGGGAACACTGAAGCTTTCTTT. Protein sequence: CASRVTGNTEAFF.